This paragraph covers one TCR beta chain sequence. Its specificity is not known. All donors came from Russia, were Caucasian and healthy, and spanned ages about 6 to 90. Using a J-beta primer mix together with a sample-barcoded 5' primer, a second PCR was run for about 6 to 12 cycles. Paired-end reads containing CDR3 totaled no fewer than 3 million for each sample. TCRdb re-analysed the 5' RACE reads in MiXCR, keeping a single row per CDR3 protein. This table has about 640,000 distinct CDR3 sequences, over 40% appearing once. The sample comes from a study of blood T cells in healthy people across ages. Study-wide results and limits: Strong correlation existed between TCR beta diversity and naive T cell percentage. With unsorted PBMCs, a conclusive comparison of naive versus antigen-experienced cells was not possible.

Trimming shortened V by 0 bases and J by 5 bases, and 16 bases separated the two germline ends. The CDR3 sequence is 15 residues long. The germline V gene has CDR1 DFQATT and CDR2 SNEGSKA (reference sequence). The TCR sequence derives from a man older than 75 in good health. The V and J genes are TRBV20-1 and TRBJ2-5; perhaps D is TRBD1 or TRBD2 (6 bases each). The sample taken for sequencing was blood. The chain's CDR3 is CSAREMPGARETQYF. The CDR3, as DNA: TGCAGTGCTAGAGAGATGCCGGGGGCCAGGGAGACCCAGTACTTC.